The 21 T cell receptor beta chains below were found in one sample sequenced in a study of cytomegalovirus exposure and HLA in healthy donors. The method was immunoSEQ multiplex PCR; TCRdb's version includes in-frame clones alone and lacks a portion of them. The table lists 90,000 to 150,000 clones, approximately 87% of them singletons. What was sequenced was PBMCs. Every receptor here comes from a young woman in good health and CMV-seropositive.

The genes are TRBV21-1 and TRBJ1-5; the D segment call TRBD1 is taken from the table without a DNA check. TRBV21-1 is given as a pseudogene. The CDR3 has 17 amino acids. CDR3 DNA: TGTGCCAGCAGCCACAAAGGCCAGGGATATAGCAATCAGCCCCAGCATTTT. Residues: CASSHKGQGYSNQPQHF.

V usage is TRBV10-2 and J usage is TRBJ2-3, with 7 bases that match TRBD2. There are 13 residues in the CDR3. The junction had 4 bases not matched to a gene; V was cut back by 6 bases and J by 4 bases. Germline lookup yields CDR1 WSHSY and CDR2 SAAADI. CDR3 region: CASRTSDSDTQYF. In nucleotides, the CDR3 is TGCGCCAGCAGAACTAGCGATTCAGATACGCAGTATTTT.

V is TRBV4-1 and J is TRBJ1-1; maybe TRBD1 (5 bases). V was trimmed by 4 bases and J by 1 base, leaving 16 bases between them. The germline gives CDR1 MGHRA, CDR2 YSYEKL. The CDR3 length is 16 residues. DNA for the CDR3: TGCGCCAGCAGCCGCGCCGTGGACACCGCGAACACTGAAGCTTTCTTT. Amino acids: CASSRAVDTANTEAFF.

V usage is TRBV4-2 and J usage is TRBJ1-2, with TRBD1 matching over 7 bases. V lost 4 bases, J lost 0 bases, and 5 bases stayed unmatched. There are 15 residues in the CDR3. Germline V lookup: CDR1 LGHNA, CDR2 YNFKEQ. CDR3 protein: CASSLGTVTNYGYTF. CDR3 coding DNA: TGTGCCAGCAGCCTCGGGACAGTAACTAACTATGGCTACACCTTC.

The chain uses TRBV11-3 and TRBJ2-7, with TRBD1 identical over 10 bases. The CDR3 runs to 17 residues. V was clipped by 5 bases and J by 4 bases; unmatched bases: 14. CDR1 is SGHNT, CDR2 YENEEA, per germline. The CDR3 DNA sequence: TGTGCCAGCAGCGTCGGGAAGACAGGGGGCTCTCGGTACGAGCAGTACTTC. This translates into CASSVGKTGGSRYEQYF.

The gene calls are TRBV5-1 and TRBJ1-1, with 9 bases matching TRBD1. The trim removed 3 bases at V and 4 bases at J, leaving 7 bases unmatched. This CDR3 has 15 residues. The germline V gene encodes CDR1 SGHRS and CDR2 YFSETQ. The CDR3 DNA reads TGCGCCAGCAGCTGGACGGGACAGGGAGGCACTGAAGCTTTCTTT. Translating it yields CASSWTGQGGTEAFF.

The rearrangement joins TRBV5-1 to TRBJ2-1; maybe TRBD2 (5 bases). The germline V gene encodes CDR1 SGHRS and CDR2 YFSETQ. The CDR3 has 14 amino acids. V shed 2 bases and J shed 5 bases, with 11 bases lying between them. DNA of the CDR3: TGCGCCAGCAGCTTACGTACGACTAACAATGAGCAGTTCTTC. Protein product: CASSLRTTNNEQFF. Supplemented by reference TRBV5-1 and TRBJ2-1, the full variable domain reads KAGVTQTPRYLIKTRGQQVTLSCSPISGHRSVSWYQQTPGQGLQFLFEYFSETQRNKGNFPGRFSGRQFSNSRSEMNVSTLELGDSALYLCASSLRTTNNEQFFGPGTRLTVL.

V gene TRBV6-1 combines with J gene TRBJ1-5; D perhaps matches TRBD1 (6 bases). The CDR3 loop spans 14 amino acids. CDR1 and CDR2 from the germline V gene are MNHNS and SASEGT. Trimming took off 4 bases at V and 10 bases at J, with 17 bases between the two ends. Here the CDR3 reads CASSVGEARGPQHF. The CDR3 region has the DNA TGTGCCAGCAGTGTAGGAGAGGCCAGGGGACCCCAGCATTTT.

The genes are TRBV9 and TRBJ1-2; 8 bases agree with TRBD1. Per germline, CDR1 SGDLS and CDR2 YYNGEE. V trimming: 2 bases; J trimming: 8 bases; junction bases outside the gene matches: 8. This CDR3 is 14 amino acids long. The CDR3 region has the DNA TGTGCCAGCAGCGTCGATCAGGGGGCTCGCGGCTACACCTTC. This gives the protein CASSVDQGARGYTF.

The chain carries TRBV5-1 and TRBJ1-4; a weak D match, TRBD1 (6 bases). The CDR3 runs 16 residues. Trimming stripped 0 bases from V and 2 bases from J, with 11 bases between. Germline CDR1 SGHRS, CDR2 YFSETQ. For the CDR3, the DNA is TGCGCCAGCAGCTTGGCGCCAACAGGGACTAATGAAAAACTGTTTTTT. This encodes CASSLAPTGTNEKLFF.

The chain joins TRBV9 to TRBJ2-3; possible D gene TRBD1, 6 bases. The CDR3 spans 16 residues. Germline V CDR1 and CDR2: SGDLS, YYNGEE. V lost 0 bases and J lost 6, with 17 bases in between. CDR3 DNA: TGTGCCAGCAGCGTAGTATCCCTACAGGGCCGGGATACGCAGTATTTT. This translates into CASSVVSLQGRDTQYF.

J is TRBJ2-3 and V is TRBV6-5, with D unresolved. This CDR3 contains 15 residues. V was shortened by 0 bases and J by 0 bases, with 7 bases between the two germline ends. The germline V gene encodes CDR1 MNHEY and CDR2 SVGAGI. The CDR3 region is CASSYSGRSTDTQYF. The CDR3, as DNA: TGTGCCAGCAGTTACTCGGGCAGGAGCACAGATACGCAGTATTTT.

CDR3 sequence: CASSSDDRGNTGELFF. The CDR3 coding sequence is TGTGCCAGCAGCTCTGACGACAGGGGAAACACCGGGGAGCTGTTTTTT. The chain uses TRBV5-4 and TRBJ2-2; TRBD1 matches at 8 bases. CDR1 SGHNT and CDR2 YYREEE come from the germline V gene (reference sequence). This CDR3 region has 16 residues. V gave up 3 bases and J gave up 2 bases; unmatched junction bases: 6.

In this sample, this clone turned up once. CDR3 region: CASSLSWRSNYGYTF. The CDR3 region has the DNA TGTGCCAGCAGCTTGAGCTGGCGGTCTAACTATGGCTACACCTTC. The chain recombines TRBV5-4 with TRBJ1-2; D remains ambiguous. Germline V gene sequence: CDR1 SGHNT, CDR2 YYREEE (reference sequence). Trimming took 1 base from V and 0 from J, leaving 10 bases between them. There are 15 residues in the CDR3.

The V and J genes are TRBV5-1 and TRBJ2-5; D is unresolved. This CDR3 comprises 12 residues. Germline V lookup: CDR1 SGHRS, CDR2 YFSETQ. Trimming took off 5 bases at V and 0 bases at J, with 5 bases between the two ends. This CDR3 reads CASRGDQETQYF. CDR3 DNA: TGCGCCAGCAGGGGCGACCAAGAGACCCAGTACTTC. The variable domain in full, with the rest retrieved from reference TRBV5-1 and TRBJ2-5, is KAGVTQTPRYLIKTRGQQVTLSCSPISGHRSVSWYQQTPGQGLQFLFEYFSETQRNKGNFPGRFSGRQFSNSRSEMNVSTLELGDSALYLCASRGDQETQYFGPGTRLLVL.

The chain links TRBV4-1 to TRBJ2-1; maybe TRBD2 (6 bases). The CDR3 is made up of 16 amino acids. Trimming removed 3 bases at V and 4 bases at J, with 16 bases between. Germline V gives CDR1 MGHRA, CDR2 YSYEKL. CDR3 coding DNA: TGCGCCAGCAGCCAGGGACCCCGGGCGGGATACAATGAGCAGTTCTTC. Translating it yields CASSQGPRAGYNEQFF.

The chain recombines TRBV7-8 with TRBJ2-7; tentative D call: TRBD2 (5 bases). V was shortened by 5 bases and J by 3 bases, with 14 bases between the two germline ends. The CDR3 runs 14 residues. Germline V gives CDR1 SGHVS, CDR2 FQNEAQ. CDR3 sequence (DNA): TGTGCCAGCAGCGTCGGAAACGGGGTCTACGAGCAGTACTTC. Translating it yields CASSVGNGVYEQYF.

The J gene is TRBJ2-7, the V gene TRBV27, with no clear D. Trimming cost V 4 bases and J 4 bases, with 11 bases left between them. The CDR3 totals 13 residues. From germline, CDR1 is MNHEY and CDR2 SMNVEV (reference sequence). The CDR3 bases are TGTGCCAGCAGTTCACCATATACATACGAGCAGTACTTC. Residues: CASSSPYTYEQYF.

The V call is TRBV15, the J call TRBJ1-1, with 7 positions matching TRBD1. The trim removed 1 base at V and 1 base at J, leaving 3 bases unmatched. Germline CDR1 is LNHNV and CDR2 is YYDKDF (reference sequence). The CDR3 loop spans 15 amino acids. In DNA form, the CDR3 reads TGTGCCACCAGCAGAGTCGACAGGGAGAACACTGAAGCTTTCTTT. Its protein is CATSRVDRENTEAFF.

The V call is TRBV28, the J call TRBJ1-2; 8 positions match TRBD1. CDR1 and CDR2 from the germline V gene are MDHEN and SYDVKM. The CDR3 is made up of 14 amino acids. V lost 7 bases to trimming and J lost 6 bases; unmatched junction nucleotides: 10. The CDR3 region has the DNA TGTGCCAGCATGGGTTTCAGGGGGCGGAATGGCTACACCTTC. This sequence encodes CASMGFRGRNGYTF.

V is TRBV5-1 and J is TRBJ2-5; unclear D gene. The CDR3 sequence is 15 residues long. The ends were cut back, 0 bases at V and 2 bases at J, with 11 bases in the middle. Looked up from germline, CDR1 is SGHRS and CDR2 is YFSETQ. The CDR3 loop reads CASSLVQSQQETQYF. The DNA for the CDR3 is TGCGCCAGCAGCTTGGTCCAGTCACAACAAGAGACCCAGTACTTC.